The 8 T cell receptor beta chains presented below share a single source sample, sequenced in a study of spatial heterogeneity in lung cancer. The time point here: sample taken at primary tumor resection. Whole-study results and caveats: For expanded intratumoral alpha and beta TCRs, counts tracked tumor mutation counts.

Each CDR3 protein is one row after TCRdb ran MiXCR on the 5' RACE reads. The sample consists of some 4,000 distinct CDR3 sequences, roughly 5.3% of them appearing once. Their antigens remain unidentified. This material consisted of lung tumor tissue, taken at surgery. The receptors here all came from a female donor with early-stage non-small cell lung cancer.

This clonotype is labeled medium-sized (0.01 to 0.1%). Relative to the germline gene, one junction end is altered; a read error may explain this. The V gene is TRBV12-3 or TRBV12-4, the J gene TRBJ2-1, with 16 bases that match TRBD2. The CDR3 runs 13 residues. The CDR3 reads CASSSGTSGGASF. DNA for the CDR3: TGTGCCAGCAGTTCCGGGACTAGCGGGGGGGCCTCCTTC.

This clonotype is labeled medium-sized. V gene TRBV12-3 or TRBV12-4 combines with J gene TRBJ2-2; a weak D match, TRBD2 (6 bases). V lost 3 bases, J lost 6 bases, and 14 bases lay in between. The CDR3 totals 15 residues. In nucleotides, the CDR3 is TGTGCCAGCAGTTTTGCCGGGAGAAAGGCCGGGGAGCTGTTTTTT. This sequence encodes CASSFAGRKAGELFF.

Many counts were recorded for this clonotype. In DNA, the CDR3 is TGCGCCAGCAGCCAAGAGGCTACCGGGGGGGGCCCTGGAGAGACCCAGTACTTC. Its protein product is CASSQEATGGGPGETQYF. This rearrangement joins TRBV4-1 to TRBJ2-5; 8 bases agree with TRBD2. Germline lookup yields CDR1 MGHRA and CDR2 YSYEKL. This CDR3 comprises 18 residues. Unmatched junction bases numbered 13, after V lost 0 bases and J lost 4 bases.

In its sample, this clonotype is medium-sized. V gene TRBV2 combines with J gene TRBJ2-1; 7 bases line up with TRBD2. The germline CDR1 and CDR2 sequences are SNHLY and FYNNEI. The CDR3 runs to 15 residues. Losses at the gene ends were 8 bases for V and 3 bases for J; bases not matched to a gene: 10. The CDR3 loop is CASREEGNGYNEQFF. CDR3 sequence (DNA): TGTGCCAGCCGGGAGGAGGGGAACGGCTACAATGAGCAGTTCTTC.

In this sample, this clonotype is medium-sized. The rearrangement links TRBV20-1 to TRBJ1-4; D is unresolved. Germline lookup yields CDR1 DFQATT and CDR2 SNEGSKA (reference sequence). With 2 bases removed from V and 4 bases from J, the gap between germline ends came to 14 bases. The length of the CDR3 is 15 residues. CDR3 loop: CSARPGSANNEKLFF. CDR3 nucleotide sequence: TGCAGTGCTAGACCTGGGAGCGCTAATAATGAAAAACTGTTTTTT.

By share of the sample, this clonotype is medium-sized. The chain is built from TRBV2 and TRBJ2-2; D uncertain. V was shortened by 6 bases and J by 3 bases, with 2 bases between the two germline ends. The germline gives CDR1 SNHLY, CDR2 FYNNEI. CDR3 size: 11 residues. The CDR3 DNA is TGTGCCAGCAGCTACACCGGGGAGCTGTTTTTT. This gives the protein CASSYTGELFF.

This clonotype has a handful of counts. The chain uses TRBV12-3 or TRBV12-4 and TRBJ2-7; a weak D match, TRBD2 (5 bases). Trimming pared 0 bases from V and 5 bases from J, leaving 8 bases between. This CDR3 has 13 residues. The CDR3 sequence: CASSLAGVNEQYF. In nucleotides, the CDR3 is TGTGCCAGCAGTTTAGCGGGAGTTAACGAGCAGTACTTC.

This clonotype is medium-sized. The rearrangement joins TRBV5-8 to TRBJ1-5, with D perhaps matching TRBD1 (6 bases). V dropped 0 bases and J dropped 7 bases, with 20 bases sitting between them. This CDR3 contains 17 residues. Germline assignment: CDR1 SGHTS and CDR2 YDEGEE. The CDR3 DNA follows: TGTGCCAGCAGCTTGGGTATCCTGGGGCAGGGGCAGCAGCCCCAGCATTTT. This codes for CASSLGILGQGQQPQHF. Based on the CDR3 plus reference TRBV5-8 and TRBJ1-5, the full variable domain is EAGVTQSPTHLIKTRGQQATLRCSPISGHTSVYWYQQALGLGLQFLLWYDEGEERNRGNFPPRFSGRQFPNYSSELNVNALELEDSALYLCASSLGILGQGQQPQHFGDGTRLSIL.